Listed below are T cell receptor beta chains from one sample, sequenced in a study of blood T cell repertoires in COVID-19. Sequenced by immunoSEQ multiplex PCR; TCRdb stores in-frame clones only, minus some. The repertoire holds 35,000 to 45,000 clones, 85% seen once, with about an eighth in the top ten. Source material: peripheral blood. Receptors originate from a human donor in a cohort sampled during active COVID-19. Each CDR3 is given with its conserved first and last residue. A D gene is named only where the DNA matches it firmly. The size field is filled for only some rows; it gives once, few, many or a size class.

d_call j_call v_call clone_size cdr3_nt cdr3_aa
- TRBJ2-2 TRBV19 - TGTGCCAGTAGTATTAAGGGAGCCGGGGAGCTGTTTTTT CASSIKGAGELFF
- TRBJ1-1 TRBV6-2/TRBV6-3 - TGTGCCAGCAGTTCCCCTTTCGTAGACAGCCACACTGAAGCTTTCTTT CASSSPFVDSHTEAFF
- TRBJ2-1 TRBV5-1 - TGCGCCAGCAGCTTGAACAGTAACAATGAGCAGTTCTTC CASSLNSNNEQFF
- TRBJ1-5 TRBV28 - TGTGCCAGCAGTCCCGTTACCCCCGGACACTATCAGCCCCAGCATTTT CASSPVTPGHYQPQHF
- TRBJ1-1 TRBV7-8 - TGTGCCAGCAGCTTACAAGGGGACACTGAAGCTTTCTTT CASSLQGDTEAFF
TRBD1 TRBJ2-7 TRBV11-2 - TGTGCCAGCAGACGTGCCGGGACAGTATACGAGCAGTACTTC CASRRAGTVYEQYF
- TRBJ1-1 TRBV28 - TGTGCCAGCAGTTTAAGACAGACGAACACTGAAGCTTTCTTT CASSLRQTNTEAFF
TRBD1 TRBJ2-1 TRBV7-2 - TGTGCCAGCAGCCCAAGGACAGGCTCCTACAATGAGCAGTTCTTC CASSPRTGSYNEQFF
- TRBJ2-5 TRBV5-5 - TGTGCCAGCAGCTTTCCAGGGAAAGAGACCCAGTACTTC CASSFPGKETQYF
TRBD2 TRBJ2-7 TRBV9 - TGTGCCAGCAGCGTAGGGCTAGCGGGGCGATCCTACGAGCAGTACTTC CASSVGLAGRSYEQYF
- TRBJ2-3 TRBV18 - TGTGCCAGCTCACCACTGAGCGACCGCACAGATACGCAGTATTTT CASSPLSDRTDTQYF
- TRBJ1-6 TRBV11-2 - TGTGCCAGCAGCCTAACCCCAGGGGACAATTCACCCCTCCACTTT CASSLTPGDNSPLHF
- TRBJ1-1 TRBV9 once TGTGCCAGCAGCGGGGCAGGGGCCCTCGGAGCTTTCTTT CASSGAGALGAFF
TRBD2 TRBJ2-3 TRBV6-4 - TGTGCCAGCAGTGACTCGACGGGGGGATCGAGAGATACGCAGTATTTT CASSDSTGGSRDTQYF
TRBD1 TRBJ1-6 TRBV27 - TGTGCCAGCAGTCTTCAGGGGGAAAATTCACCCCTCCACTTT CASSLQGENSPLHF
TRBD2 TRBJ2-1 TRBV23-1 - TGCGCCAGCAGTCAATCGAGACCAGGAAGGGAGGGTTACAATGAGCAGTTCTTC CASSQSRPGREGYNEQFF
- TRBJ2-5 TRBV5-1 - TGCGCCAGCAGCTTGGTGGTGAGGGCTGGGTCGAAGGAGACCCAGTACTTC CASSLVVRAGSKETQYF
TRBD2 TRBJ2-3 TRBV3-1/TRBV3-2 - TGTGCCAGCAGCTCCTTAGCGGGGGGAAGAGATACGCAGTATTTT CASSSLAGGRDTQYF
TRBD1 TRBJ1-3 TRBV7-6 - TGTGCCAGCAGCGTACTGGGACAGGGGGCTGGAAACACCATATATTTT CASSVLGQGAGNTIYF
TRBD1 TRBJ2-7 TRBV19 few TGTGCCAGTAGTACCCGGACAGGGGCACTCTACGAGCAGTACTTC CASSTRTGALYEQYF
- TRBJ1-2 TRBV7-2 once TGTGCCAGCAGGCAAGACCCCAGTGGCAGGGGCTATGGCTACACCTTC CASRQDPSGRGYGYTF
TRBD1 TRBJ2-7 TRBV6-5 - TGTGCCAGCGCCTCCGGGACAGGGTTTTACGAGCAGTACTTC CASASGTGFYEQYF
TRBD1 TRBJ2-5 TRBV5-1 - TGCGCCAGCAGCCGCGGGACAGGACAAGAGACCCAGTACTTC CASSRGTGQETQYF
- TRBJ1-4 TRBV5-5 - TGTGCCAGCAGACGGACTAATGAAAAACTGTTTTTT CASRRTNEKLFF
- TRBJ1-2 TRBV28 - TGCGCCGCCGGAGCTAACTATGGCTACACCTTC CAAGANYGYTF
- TRBJ1-5 TRBV5-1 - TGCGCCAGCAGCTTGTTGTGGCAGAATAGCAATCAGCCCCAGCATTTT CASSLLWQNSNQPQHF
- TRBJ2-1 TRBV5-1 once TGCGCCAGCAGCCTACAGGGATCTCCCTCCTACAATGAGCAGTTCTTC CASSLQGSPSYNEQFF
TRBD1 TRBJ1-2 TRBV4-3 - TGCGCCAGCAGCCAAGAATCCTTCACAGGGGTCCGATGGGGCTACACCTTC CASSQESFTGVRWGYTF
- TRBJ1-1 TRBV16 - TGTGCCAGCAGCCGGGAGGGGGCTGAAGCTTTCTTT CASSREGAEAFF
- TRBJ2-5 TRBV4-2 - TGTGCCAGCAGCCAAGATGCGGGGACCCAGTACTTC CASSQDAGTQYF
TRBD1 TRBJ2-3 TRBV7-2 - TGTGCCAGCAGCCCCAGGGGGCATTCTGATACGCAGTATTTT CASSPRGHSDTQYF
- TRBJ2-1 TRBV11-2 - TGTGCCAGCAGCTTAGGGACACTTTACAATGAGCAGTTCTTC CASSLGTLYNEQFF
- TRBJ1-2 TRBV7-9 - TGTGCCAGCACCCTTGGGGGGAGAGCTAACTATGGCTACACCTTC CASTLGGRANYGYTF
- TRBJ1-5 TRBV7-8 - TGTGCCAGCAGTCCAACAACCCGGACAATGGGCAATCAGCCCCAGCATTTT CASSPTTRTMGNQPQHF
TRBD1 TRBJ1-3 TRBV5-1 - TGCGCCAGCAGCTACTCCGGGACAGGGAACTCTGGAAACACCATATATTTT CASSYSGTGNSGNTIYF
- TRBJ1-5 TRBV7-8 - TGTGCCAGCAGCCCCGGGAAAAATAGCAATCAGCCCCAGCATTTT CASSPGKNSNQPQHF
- TRBJ1-1 TRBV3-1/TRBV3-2 - TGTGCCAGCAGCCAAGTCACGGGAACTGAAGCTTTCTTT CASSQVTGTEAFF
- TRBJ1-5 TRBV28 few TGTGCCAGCGGGTCAGGCCTCGATCAGCCCCAGCATTTT CASGSGLDQPQHF
TRBD1 TRBJ1-6 TRBV7-2 few TGTGCCAGCAGCTTCCGGGACAGCTATAATTCACCCCTCCACTTT CASSFRDSYNSPLHF
- TRBJ1-5 TRBV14 - TGTGCCAGCAGCCAAGCCAATAACCGAGGGCTTCGGAATCAGCCCCAGCATTTT CASSQANNRGLRNQPQHF
TRBD1 TRBJ1-5 TRBV19 - TGTGCCAGTAGGGTCCAGGGGGCTCATCAGCCCCAGCATTTT CASRVQGAHQPQHF
- TRBJ1-3 TRBV5-1 - TGCGCCAGCAGCTTGGAATCTGCGGTCTCTGGAAACACCATATATTTT CASSLESAVSGNTIYF
TRBD1 TRBJ2-7 TRBV5-1 - TGCGCCAGCGGGACAGGGGGCTACGAGCAGTACTTC CASGTGGYEQYF
TRBD1 TRBJ2-5 TRBV10-3 - TGTGCCATCACTGCAACAGGGGGAGAGACCCAGTACTTC CAITATGGETQYF
TRBD1 TRBJ2-5 TRBV5-4 - TGTGCCAGCAGCTCAGACAGGGACCAAGAGACCCAGTACTTC CASSSDRDQETQYF
- TRBJ1-4 TRBV18 - TGTGCCAGCTCACCCACAGGGAGAGAAAAACTGTTTTTT CASSPTGREKLFF
TRBD1 TRBJ1-1 TRBV19 - TGTGCCAGTAGTATCGACACCGGGACAGGGAGTGAAGCTTTCTTT CASSIDTGTGSEAFF
- TRBJ1-1 TRBV18 - TGTGCCAGCTCACCGGGACAAGACACTGAAGCTTTCTTT CASSPGQDTEAFF
TRBD1 TRBJ2-2 TRBV5-1 - TGCGCCAGCAGCTTGGTTCCAGGGGGGAACACCGGGGAGCTGTTTTTT CASSLVPGGNTGELFF